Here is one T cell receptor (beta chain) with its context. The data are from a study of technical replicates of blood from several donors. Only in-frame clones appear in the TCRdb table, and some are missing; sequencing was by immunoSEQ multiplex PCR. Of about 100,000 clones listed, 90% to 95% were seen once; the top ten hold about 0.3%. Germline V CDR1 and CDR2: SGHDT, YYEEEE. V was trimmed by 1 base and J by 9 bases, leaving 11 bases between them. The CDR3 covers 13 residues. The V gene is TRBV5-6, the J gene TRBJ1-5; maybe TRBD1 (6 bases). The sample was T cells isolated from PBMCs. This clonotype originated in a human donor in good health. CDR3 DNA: TGTGCCAGCAGCTTGACAGGGATCCCGCCCCAGCATTTT. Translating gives CASSLTGIPPQHF.